This TCR beta chain was recorded in a study of shared clonotypes between healthy human individuals. Study-level points and caveats: Sampling was confined to blood; repertoires within tissues likely differ. What rarefaction showed was incomplete sorted-subset sequencing despite large depth. Naive subsets generally had larger estimated richness than memory subsets. Four donors held around 5% of naive CD4 clonotypes in common.

Measured with immunoSEQ multiplex PCR; TCRdb has only the in-frame clones, and not every one. The table shows around 2.1 million clones, with about 94% occurring only once. Germline V gene lookup returns CDR1 KGHSH and CDR2 LQKENI. The CDR3 totals 18 residues. The V end lost 2 bases, the J end lost 1 base, and 15 bases lay between the germline ends. Notes on this clone: The antigen is undetermined.

The chain employs TRBV18 and TRBJ1-6; perhaps TRBD1 as D (5 bases). The receptor's source is a man younger than 35 in good health. The sequenced sample was naive CD4+ T cells sorted from blood. Subset of the sample: CD45RA+ positively selected. The CDR3 region is CASSPNGAEWSYNSPLHF. The DNA of the CDR3 is TGTGCCAGCTCACCAAACGGGGCGGAATGGTCCTATAATTCACCCCTCCACTTT.